The rows below give T cell receptor beta chains drawn from one sample of a study of T cells in Graves' hyperthyroidism and ophthalmopathy. Using its own MiXCR run on the multiplex PCR reads, TCRdb lists one record per CDR3 protein. The sample includes 750,000 to 900,000 distinct CDR3 sequences, around 38% of them seen just once. Sequencing was done on a sample of blood. The source is a man between 18 and 29 years old with Graves' hyperthyroidism. Each CDR3 is given with its conserved first and last residue. D genes are given only for firm matches. Size is stated for part of the rows, as once, few or many counts, or as a class when the clone is expanded.

cdr3_aa	cdr3_nt	d_call	clone_size	v_call	j_call
CASRVDGTYGYTF	TGTGCCAGCAGAGTCGACGGGACCTATGGCTACACCTTC	.	.	TRBV2	TRBJ1-2
CATSSVRANTEAFF	TGTGCCACCAGCAGCGTTCGGGCGAACACTGAAGCTTTCTTT	.	.	TRBV15	TRBJ1-1
CASSLFAVPVTEAFF	TGTGCCAGCAGCTTATTTGCCGTCCCCGTCACTGAAGCTTTCTTT	.	.	TRBV7-2	TRBJ1-1
CASRGRRQETQYF	TGTGCCAGTAGGGGTCGCCGACAAGAGACCCAGTACTTC	.	few	TRBV19	TRBJ2-5
CASSLPYNSPLHF	TGTGCCAGCAGTTTACCCTATAATTCACCCCTCCACTTT	.	.	TRBV12-3/TRBV12-4	TRBJ1-6
CASSPPDKTNTEAFF	TGTGCCAGCAGCCCGCCGGACAAGACGAACACTGAAGCTTTCTTT	.	few	TRBV7-9	TRBJ1-1
CASSLRQEEIPYGYTF	TGTGCCAGCAGCTTGCGACAGGAGGAGATTCCCTATGGCTACACCTTC	.	.	TRBV7-2	TRBJ1-2
CSARETQGTETQYF	TGCAGTGCTAGAGAAACACAGGGGACGGAGACCCAGTACTTC	TRBD1	many	TRBV20-1	TRBJ2-5
CASSATLENSPLHF	TGTGCCAGCAGTGCTACACTAGAGAATTCACCCCTCCACTTT	.	.	TRBV25-1	TRBJ1-6
CASSFIRDQPQHF	TGTGCCAGCAGTTTTATAAGGGATCAGCCCCAGCATTTT	.	many	TRBV12-3/TRBV12-4	TRBJ1-5
CASSTSTYEQYF	TGTGCCAGCAGTACAAGTACCTACGAGCAGTACTTC	.	few	TRBV28	TRBJ2-7
CASSLDSYNTEAFF	TGCGCCAGCAGTCTGGACAGTTACAACACTGAAGCTTTCTTT	.	few	TRBV5-1	TRBJ1-1
CSARQGSDTEAFF	TGCAGTGCTAGACAGGGATCGGACACTGAAGCTTTCTTT	.	few	TRBV20-1	TRBJ1-1
CASSQTGAPSNQPQHF	TGCGCCAGCAGCCAAACTGGGGCCCCTAGCAATCAGCCCCAGCATTTT	.	.	TRBV4-1	TRBJ1-5
CASSELGQVVGYTF	TGTGCCAGCAGTGAATTGGGACAGGTGGTGGGCTACACCTTC	TRBD1	many	TRBV6-1	TRBJ1-2